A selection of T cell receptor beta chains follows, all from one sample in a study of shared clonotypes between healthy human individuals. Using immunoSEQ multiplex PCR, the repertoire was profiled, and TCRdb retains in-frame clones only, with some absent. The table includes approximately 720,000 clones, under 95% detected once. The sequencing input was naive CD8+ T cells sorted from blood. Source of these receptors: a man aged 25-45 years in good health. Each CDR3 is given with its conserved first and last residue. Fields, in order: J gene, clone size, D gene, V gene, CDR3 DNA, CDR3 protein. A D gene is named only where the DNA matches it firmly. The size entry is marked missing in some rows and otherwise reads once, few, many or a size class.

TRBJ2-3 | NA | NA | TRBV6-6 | TGTGCCAGCAGGTACCTTAGCACAGATACGCAGTATTTT | CASRYLSTDTQYF
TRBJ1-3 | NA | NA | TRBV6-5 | TGTGCCAGCAGTTACCGGGGCGGGGCTGGAAACACCATATATTTT | CASSYRGGAGNTIYF
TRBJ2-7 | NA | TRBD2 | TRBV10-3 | TGTGCCACGGAACTAGCGGGAGGCCCTCCCTACGAGCAGTACTTC | CATELAGGPPYEQYF
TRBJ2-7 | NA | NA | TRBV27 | TGTGCCAGCAGTGTCCGGGATAGCGCGTCCTACGAGCAGTACTTC | CASSVRDSASYEQYF
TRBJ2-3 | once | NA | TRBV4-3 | TGCGCCAGCAGCCGGGATAGAAGGGTCACAGATACGCAGTATTTT | CASSRDRRVTDTQYF
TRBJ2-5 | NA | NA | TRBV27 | TGTGCCAGCAAGGGTGAGGGGTTGGAGACCCAGTACTTC | CASKGEGLETQYF
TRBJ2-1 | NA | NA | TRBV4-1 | TGCGCCAGCAGCCAAGAACAGGGTTACAATGAGCAGTTCTTC | CASSQEQGYNEQFF
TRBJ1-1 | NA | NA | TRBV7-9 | TGTGCCAGCAGCCACCTCGGGAGCCTTGCCCCTGAAGCTTTCTTT | CASSHLGSLAPEAFF
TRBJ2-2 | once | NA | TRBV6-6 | TGTGCCAGCAGTTATCGCGTGGAAGCCGGGGAGCTGTTTTTT | CASSYRVEAGELFF
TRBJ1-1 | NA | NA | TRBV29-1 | TGCAGCGTCGGAGACTCGCCGAACACTGAAGCTTTCTTT | CSVGDSPNTEAFF
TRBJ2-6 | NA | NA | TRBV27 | TGTGCCAGCAGTTTATCTTATAGCTCTGGGGCCAACGTCCTGACTTTC | CASSLSYSSGANVLTF
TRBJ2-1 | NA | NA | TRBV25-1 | TGTGCCAGCAGTGTTTTAGATGAGCAGTTCTTC | CASSVLDEQFF
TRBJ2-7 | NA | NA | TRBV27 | TGTGCCAGCAGTTTCGGGAGTCGATCCTACGAGCAGTACTTC | CASSFGSRSYEQYF
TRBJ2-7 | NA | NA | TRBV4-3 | TGCGCCAGCAGCCAAGGATACCGGGACTCCTACGAGCAGTACTTC | CASSQGYRDSYEQYF
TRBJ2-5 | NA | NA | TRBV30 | TGTGCCTGGAGTGTATTTAGTCAGCCGGGCGGAGAGACCCAGTACTTC | CAWSVFSQPGGETQYF
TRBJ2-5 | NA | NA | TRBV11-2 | TGTGCCAGCAGCCTTAGCGGTGCGGCTGAACGAGAGACCCAGTACTTC | CASSLSGAAERETQYF
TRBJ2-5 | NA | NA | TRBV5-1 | TGCGCCAGCAGCGAAATTTTCGGGACAAGACAAGAGACCCAGTACTTC | CASSEIFGTRQETQYF
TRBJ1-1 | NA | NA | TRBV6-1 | TGTGCCAGCAGCCGGGGGCCCAACACTGAAGCTTTCTTT | CASSRGPNTEAFF
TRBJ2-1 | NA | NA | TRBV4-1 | TGCGCCAGCAGCCAAGATCCATCTGTCCGGGTCAATGAGCAGTTCTTC | CASSQDPSVRVNEQFF
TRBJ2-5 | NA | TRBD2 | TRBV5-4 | TGTGCCAGCAGCAAGAGGCTAGCGGGAGGTTGGGACTTC | CASSKRLAGGWDF
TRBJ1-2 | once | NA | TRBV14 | TGTGCCAGCAGCATGCGGGGAGCATTCTATGGCTACACCTTC | CASSMRGAFYGYTF
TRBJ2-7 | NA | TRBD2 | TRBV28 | TGTGCCAGCAGTTTGACTAGCGGGGCTCCCTACGAGCAGTACTTC | CASSLTSGAPYEQYF
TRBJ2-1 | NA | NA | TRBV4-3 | TGCGCCAGCAGCCAATATTGGCGGGATGCCTACAATGAGCAGTTCTTC | CASSQYWRDAYNEQFF
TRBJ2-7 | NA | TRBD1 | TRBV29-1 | TGCAGCGTTGTATTAGCGGACAGGGTCCCGAGGGAGCAGTACTTC | CSVVLADRVPREQYF
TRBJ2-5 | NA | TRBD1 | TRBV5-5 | TGTGCCAGCAGACCGACAGGGGGTCAGGAGACCCAGTACTTC | CASRPTGGQETQYF
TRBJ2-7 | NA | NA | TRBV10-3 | TGTGCCATCAGAATGGAGAGCTCCTACGAGCAGTACTTC | CAIRMESSYEQYF
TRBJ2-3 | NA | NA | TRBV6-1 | TGTGCCAGCAGTGTTAGTGCGGATACGCAGTATTTT | CASSVSADTQYF
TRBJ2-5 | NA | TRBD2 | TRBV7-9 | TGTGCCAGCAGCCGAAGGACTAGCGAAGATCAAGAGACCCAGTACTTC | CASSRRTSEDQETQYF
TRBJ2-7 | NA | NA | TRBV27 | TGTGCCAGCAGTTTACGGGGGGCGAATGGGGACGAGCAGTACTTC | CASSLRGANGDEQYF
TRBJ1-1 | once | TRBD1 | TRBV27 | TGTGCCAGCAGTCCTTTCCTGGACAGGGCGAACACTGAAGCTTTCTTT | CASSPFLDRANTEAFF
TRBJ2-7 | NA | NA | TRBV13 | TGTGCCAGCAGCTCCTCTGCGGGCTACGAGCAGTACTTC | CASSSSAGYEQYF
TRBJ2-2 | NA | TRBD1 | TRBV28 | TGTGCCAGCAGTACACACAGGGGGCTCGTCGGGGAGCTGTTTTTT | CASSTHRGLVGELFF
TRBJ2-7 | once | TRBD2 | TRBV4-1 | TGCGCCAGCAGCCAAGATAACGATCGGGCGGGAGACTACGAGCAGTACTTC | CASSQDNDRAGDYEQYF
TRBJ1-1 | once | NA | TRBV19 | TGTGCCAGTAGTATGATCGGGGGAGCTGAAGCTTTCTTT | CASSMIGGAEAFF
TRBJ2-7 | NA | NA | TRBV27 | TGTGCCAGCAGTTTCTCCGTGAGCTCCTACGAGCAGTACTTC | CASSFSVSSYEQYF
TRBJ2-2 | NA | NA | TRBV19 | TGTGCCAGTAGTATGGGGATGTCCGGGGAGCTGTTTTTT | CASSMGMSGELFF
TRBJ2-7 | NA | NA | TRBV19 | TGTGCCAGTAGTATCGGTGACTACTCCTACGAGCAGTACTTC | CASSIGDYSYEQYF
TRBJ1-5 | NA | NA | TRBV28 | TGTGCCAGCAGTCCATCAGTTACCTTGAGCAATAGCAATCAGCCCCAGCATTTT | CASSPSVTLSNSNQPQHF
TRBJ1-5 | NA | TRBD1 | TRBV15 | TGTGCCACCAGCAGAGACAGGGGGCCCAATCAGCCCCAGCATTTT | CATSRDRGPNQPQHF
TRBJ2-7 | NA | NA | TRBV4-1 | TGCGCCAGCAGCCAAGCTGCAGGGATTATTCACGAGCAGTACTTC | CASSQAAGIIHEQYF
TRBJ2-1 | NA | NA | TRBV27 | TGTGCCAGCAGTCTGTTTGAGAGCTCCTACAATGAGCAGTTCTTC | CASSLFESSYNEQFF
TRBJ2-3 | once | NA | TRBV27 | TGTGCCAGCAGCCCCCGGAAGACAGGAGATACGCAGTATTTT | CASSPRKTGDTQYF
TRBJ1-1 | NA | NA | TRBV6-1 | TGTGCCAGCAGAAGGGACCGAGTTGAAGCTTTCTTT | CASRRDRVEAFF
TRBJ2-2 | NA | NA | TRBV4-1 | TGCGCCAGCAGCCAGCAAGAGTTTGGGGAGCTGTTTTTT | CASSQQEFGELFF
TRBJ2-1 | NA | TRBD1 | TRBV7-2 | TGTGCCAGCAGCGTAGACAGGGGGCTCTACAATGAGCAGTTCTTC | CASSVDRGLYNEQFF
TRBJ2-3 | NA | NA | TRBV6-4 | TGTGCCAGCTCAGAGCGCGGGACTGCTAGCACAGATACGCAGTATTTT | CASSERGTASTDTQYF
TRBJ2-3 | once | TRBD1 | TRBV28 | TGTGCCAGCAGTCCAGGACAGGGTTTTCTCACAGATACGCAGTATTTT | CASSPGQGFLTDTQYF
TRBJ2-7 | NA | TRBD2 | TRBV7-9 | TGTGCCAGCAGCTTAATTCTAGCGGGATCCTACGAGCAGTACTTC | CASSLILAGSYEQYF
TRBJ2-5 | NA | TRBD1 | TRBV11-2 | TGTGCCAGCAGCTTATGGACAGGCCAAGAGACCCAGTACTTC | CASSLWTGQETQYF
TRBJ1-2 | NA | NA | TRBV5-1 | TGCGCCAGCAGCTTAGATGTAGGTACTAACTATGGCTACACCTTC | CASSLDVGTNYGYTF
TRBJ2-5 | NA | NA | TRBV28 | TGTGCCAGCAGCCCAGCAGGGGAAGAGACCCAGTACTTC | CASSPAGEETQYF
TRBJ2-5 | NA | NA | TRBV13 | TGTGCCAGCAGCTTAAAGGAGACCCAGTACTTC | CASSLKETQYF
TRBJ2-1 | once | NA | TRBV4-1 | TGCGCCAGCAGCCAGTTAGGGATTCAGTTCAATGAGCAGTTCTTC | CASSQLGIQFNEQFF
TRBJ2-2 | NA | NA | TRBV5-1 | TGCGCCAGCAGCGTATCCACCGGGGAGCTGTTTTTT | CASSVSTGELFF
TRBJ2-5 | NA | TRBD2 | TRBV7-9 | TGTGCCAGCAGCTTAGTGGGCACTAGCGGCAGGCCCCAGTACTTC | CASSLVGTSGRPQYF